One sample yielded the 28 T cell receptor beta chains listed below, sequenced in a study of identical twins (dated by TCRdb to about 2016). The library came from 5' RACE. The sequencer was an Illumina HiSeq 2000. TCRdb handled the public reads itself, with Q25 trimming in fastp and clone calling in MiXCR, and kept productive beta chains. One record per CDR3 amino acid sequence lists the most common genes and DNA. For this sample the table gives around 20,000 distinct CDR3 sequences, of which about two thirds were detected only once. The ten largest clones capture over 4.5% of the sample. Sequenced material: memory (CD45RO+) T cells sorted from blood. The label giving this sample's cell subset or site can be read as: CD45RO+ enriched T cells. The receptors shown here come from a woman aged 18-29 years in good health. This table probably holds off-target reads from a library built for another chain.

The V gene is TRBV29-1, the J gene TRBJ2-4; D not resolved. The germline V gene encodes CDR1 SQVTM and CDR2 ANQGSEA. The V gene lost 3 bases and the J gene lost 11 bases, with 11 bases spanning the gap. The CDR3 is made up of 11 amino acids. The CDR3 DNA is TGCAGCGTTGAGGTCGGTGCAGTTCAGTACTTC. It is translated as CSVEVGAVQYF.

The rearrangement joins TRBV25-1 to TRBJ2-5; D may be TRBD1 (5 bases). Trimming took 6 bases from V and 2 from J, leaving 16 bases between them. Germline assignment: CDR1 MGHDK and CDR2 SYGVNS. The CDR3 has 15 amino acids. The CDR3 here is CASSAARTTQETQYF. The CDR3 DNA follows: TGTGCCAGCAGCGCCGCCAGGACAACTCAAGAGACCCAGTACTTC.

CDR3 nucleotide sequence: TGTGCCAGCAGTTACGAGCTAGGAGGGTGGTCGAATGAGCAGTTCTTC. Translating it yields CASSYELGGWSNEQFF. The V and J genes are TRBV6-2 or TRBV6-3 and TRBJ2-1; TRBD2 is a possible D gene (6 bases). The CDR3 has 16 residues. V gave up 2 bases and J gave up 7 bases, with 18 bases separating them. The germline V gene has CDR1 MNHEY and CDR2 SVGEGT.

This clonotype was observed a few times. The chain's CDR3 is CAISESAGLITYEQYF. CDR3 nucleotides: TGTGCCATCAGTGAGTCGGCGGGACTGATAACCTACGAGCAGTACTTC. The chain joins TRBV10-3 to TRBJ2-7, with a tentative D call TRBD2 (6 bases). Per germline, CDR1 ENHRY and CDR2 SYGVKD. With 0 bases removed from V and 2 bases from J, the gap between germline ends came to 14 bases. The CDR3 loop spans 16 amino acids.

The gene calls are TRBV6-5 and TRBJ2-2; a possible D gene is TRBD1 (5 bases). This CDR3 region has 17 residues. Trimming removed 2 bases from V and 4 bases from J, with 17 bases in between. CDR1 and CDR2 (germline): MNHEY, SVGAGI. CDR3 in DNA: TGTGCCAGCAGTTACCAGGCTGGTCGACAGTCCACCGGGGAGCTGTTTTTT. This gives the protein CASSYQAGRQSTGELFF.

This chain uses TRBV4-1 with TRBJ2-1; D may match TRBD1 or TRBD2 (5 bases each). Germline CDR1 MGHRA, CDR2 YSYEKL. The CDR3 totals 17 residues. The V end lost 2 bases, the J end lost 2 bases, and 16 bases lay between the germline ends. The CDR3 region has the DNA TGCGCCAGCAGCCAACGTAAGGGGAGACGGACCTACAATGAGCAGTTCTTC. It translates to CASSQRKGRRTYNEQFF.

The CDR3 DNA follows: TGTGCCAGCAGCTTAGGGGCCAAAAACATTCAGTACTTC. It codes for CASSLGAKNIQYF. The chain has TRBV7-2 and TRBJ2-4; unclear D gene. The CDR3 covers 13 residues. Looked up from germline, CDR1 is SGHTA and CDR2 is FQGNSA. Trimming took 1 base from V and 1 from J, leaving 2 bases between them. Drawing the rest from reference TRBV7-2 and TRBJ2-4, the complete variable domain is GAGVSQSPSNKVTEKGKDVELRCDPISGHTALYWYRQSLGQGLEFLIYFQGNSAPDKSGLPSDRFSAERTGGSVSTLTIQRTQQEDSAVYLCASSLGAKNIQYFGAGTRLSVL.

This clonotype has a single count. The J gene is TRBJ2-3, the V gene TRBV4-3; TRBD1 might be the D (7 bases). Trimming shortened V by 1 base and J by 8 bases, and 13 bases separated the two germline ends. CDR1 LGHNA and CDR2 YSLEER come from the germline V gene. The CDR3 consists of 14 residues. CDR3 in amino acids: CASSQGRQGGTQYF. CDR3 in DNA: TGCGCCAGCAGCCAAGGGAGACAGGGAGGTACGCAGTATTTT.

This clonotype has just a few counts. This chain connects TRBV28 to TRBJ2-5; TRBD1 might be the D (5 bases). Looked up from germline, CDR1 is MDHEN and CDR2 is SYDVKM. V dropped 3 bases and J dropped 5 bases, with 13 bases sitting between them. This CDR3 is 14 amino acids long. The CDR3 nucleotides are TGTGCCAGCAGTTTCGGCAGGGTCAGGGAGACCCAGTACTTC. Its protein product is CASSFGRVRETQYF.

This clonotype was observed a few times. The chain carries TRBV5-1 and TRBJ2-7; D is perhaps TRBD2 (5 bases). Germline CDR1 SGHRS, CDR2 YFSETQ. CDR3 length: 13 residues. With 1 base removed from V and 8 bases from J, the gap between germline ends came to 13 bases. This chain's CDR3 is CASSLSGNQKQYF. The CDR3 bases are TGCGCCAGCAGCTTGTCCGGGAACCAGAAGCAGTACTTC. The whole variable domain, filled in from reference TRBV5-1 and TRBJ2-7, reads KAGVTQTPRYLIKTRGQQVTLSCSPISGHRSVSWYQQTPGQGLQFLFEYFSETQRNKGNFPGRFSGRQFSNSRSEMNVSTLELGDSALYLCASSLSGNQKQYFGPGTRLTVT.

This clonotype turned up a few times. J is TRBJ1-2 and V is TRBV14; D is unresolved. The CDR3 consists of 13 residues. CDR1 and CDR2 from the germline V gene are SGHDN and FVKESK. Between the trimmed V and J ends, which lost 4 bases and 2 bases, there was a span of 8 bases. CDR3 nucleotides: TGTGCCAGCAGCCCAGAGGAGAACTATGGCTACACCTTC. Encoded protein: CASSPEENYGYTF.

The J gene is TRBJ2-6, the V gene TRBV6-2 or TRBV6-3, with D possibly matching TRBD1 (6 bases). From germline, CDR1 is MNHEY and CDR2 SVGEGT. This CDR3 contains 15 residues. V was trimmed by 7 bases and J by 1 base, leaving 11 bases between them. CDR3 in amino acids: CASKYQGSGANVLTF. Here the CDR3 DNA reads TGTGCCAGCAAATACCAGGGGTCTGGGGCCAACGTCCTGACTTTC.

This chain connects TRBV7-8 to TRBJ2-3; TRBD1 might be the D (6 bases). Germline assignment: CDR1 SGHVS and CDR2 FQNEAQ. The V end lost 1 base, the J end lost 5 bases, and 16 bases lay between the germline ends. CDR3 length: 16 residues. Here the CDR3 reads CASSLGYTGMEDTQYF. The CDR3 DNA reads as TGTGCCAGCAGCTTAGGATATACAGGGATGGAAGATACGCAGTATTTT.

CDR3 sequence reads: CASRALTQYF. For the CDR3, the DNA is TGTGCCAGCAGGGCCCTTACGCAGTATTTT. The V call is TRBV12-3 or TRBV12-4, the J call TRBJ2-3, with unresolved D. Trimming removed 6 bases at V and 8 bases at J, with 6 bases between. The CDR3 covers 10 residues.

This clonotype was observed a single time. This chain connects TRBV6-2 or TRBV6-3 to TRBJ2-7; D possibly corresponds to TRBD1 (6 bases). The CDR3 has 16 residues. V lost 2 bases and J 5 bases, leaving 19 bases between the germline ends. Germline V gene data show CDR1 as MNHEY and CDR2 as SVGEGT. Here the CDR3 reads CASSYGGRGTLHEQYF. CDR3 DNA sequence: TGTGCCAGCAGTTACGGGGGCAGGGGCACTCTCCACGAGCAGTACTTC.

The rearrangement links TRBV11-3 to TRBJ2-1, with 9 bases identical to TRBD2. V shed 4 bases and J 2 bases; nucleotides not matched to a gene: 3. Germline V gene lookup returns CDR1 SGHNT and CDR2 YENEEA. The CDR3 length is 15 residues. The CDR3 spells CASSSLAGPYNEQFF. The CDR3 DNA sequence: TGTGCCAGCAGCTCCCTAGCGGGACCCTACAATGAGCAGTTCTTC. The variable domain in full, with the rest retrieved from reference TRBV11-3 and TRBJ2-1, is EAGVVQSPRYKIIEKKQPVAFWCNPISGHNTLYWYLQNLGQGPELLIRYENEEAVDDSQLPKDRFSAERLKGVDSTLKIQPAELGDSAVYLCASSSLAGPYNEQFFGPGTRLTVL.

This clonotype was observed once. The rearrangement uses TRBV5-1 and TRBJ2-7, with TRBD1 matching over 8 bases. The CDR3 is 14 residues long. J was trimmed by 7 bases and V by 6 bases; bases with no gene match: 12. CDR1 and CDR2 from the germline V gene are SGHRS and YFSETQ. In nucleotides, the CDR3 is TGCGCCAGCAAACTCGACAGGGGACTCGGGGAGCAGTACTTC. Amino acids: CASKLDRGLGEQYF.

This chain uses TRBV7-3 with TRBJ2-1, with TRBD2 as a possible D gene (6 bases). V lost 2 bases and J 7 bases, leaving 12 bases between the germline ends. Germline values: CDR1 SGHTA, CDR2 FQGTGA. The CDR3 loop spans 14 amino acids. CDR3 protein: CASSLDSGRNEQFF. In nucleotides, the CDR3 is TGTGCCAGCAGCTTAGACTCAGGGAGGAATGAGCAGTTCTTC.

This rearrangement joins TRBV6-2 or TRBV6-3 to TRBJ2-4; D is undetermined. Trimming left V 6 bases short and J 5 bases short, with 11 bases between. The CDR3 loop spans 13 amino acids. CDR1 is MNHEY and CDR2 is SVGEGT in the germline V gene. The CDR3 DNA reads TGTGCCAGCAGGCATATTGGGGAAAACATTCAGTACTTC. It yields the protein CASRHIGENIQYF.

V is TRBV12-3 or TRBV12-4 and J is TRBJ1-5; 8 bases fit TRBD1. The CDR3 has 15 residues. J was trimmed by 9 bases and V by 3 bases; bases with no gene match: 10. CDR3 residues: CASSLRAGGAGPQHF. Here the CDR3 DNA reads TGTGCCAGCAGTTTGAGAGCAGGGGGCGCCGGGCCCCAGCATTTT.

The CDR3 DNA follows: TGCAGCGCTATACCGACAGCAAATGAAAAACTGTTTTTT. Translating gives CSAIPTANEKLFF. The chain uses TRBV29-1 and TRBJ1-4, with D perhaps matching TRBD1 (5 bases). The CDR3 totals 13 residues. CDR1 is SQVTM and CDR2 is ANQGSEA in the germline V gene. V was clipped by 7 bases and J by 5 bases, with 14 bases between them.

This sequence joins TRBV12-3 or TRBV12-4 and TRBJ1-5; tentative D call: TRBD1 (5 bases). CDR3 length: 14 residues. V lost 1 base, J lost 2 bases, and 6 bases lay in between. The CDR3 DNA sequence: TGTGCCAGCAGTTTAGACAGGCGCAATCAGCCCCAGCATTTT. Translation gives CASSLDRRNQPQHF.

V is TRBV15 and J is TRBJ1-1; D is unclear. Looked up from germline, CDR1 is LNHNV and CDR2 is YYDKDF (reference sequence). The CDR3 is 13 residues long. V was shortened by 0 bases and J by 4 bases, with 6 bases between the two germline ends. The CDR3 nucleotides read TGTGCCACCAGCAGAGATCCCAGCACTGAAGCTTTCTTT. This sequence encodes CATSRDPSTEAFF.

The CDR3: CASSFSRGAYEQYF. In DNA, the CDR3 is TGTGCCAGCAGCTTTTCGAGGGGGGCCTACGAGCAGTACTTC. This chain links TRBV7-9 with TRBJ2-7, with D perhaps assigned TRBD1 or TRBD2 (6 bases each). Trimming removed 3 bases at V and 2 bases at J, with 11 bases between. The CDR3 has 14 amino acids. Germline V gene sequence: CDR1 SEHNR, CDR2 FQNEAQ (reference sequence).

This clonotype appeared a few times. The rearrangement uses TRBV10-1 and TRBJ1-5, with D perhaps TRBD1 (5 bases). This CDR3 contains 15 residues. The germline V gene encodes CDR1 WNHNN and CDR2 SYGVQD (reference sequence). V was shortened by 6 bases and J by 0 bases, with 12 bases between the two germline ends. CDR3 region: CASSGAVYSNQPQHF. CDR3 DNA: TGCGCCAGCAGCGGGGCCGTATATAGCAATCAGCCCCAGCATTTT.

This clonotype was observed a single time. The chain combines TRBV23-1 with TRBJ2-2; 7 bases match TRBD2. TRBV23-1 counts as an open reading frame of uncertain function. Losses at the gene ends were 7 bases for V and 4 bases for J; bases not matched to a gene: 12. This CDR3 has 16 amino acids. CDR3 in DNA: TGCGCCAGCATAGGTGGGGGGGACCACGGCACCGGGGAGCTGTTTTTT. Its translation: CASIGGGDHGTGELFF.

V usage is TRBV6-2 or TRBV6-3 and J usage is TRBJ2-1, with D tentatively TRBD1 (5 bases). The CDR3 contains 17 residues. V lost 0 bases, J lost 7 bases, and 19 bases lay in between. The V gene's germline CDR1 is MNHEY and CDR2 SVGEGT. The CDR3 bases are TGTGCCAGCAGTTACTCGATAAGACAGATGAGACTTAATGAGCAGTTCTTC. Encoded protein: CASSYSIRQMRLNEQFF.

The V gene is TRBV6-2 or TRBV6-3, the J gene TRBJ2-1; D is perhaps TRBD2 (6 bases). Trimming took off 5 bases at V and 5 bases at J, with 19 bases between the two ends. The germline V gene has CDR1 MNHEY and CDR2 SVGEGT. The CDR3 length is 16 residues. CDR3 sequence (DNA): TGTGCCAGCAGTCTTTCTTTCGGAGGGCCCCACAATGAGCAGTTCTTC. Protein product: CASSLSFGGPHNEQFF.